The present entry profiles one T cell receptor (beta chain) with its context. The data derive from a study of blood T cell repertoires in COVID-19. Measured with immunoSEQ multiplex PCR; TCRdb has only the in-frame clones, and not every one. The sample includes a few hundred thousand clones, 70% to 90% of them seen just once. V was clipped by 3 bases and J by 2 bases, with 10 bases between them. The CDR3 totals 15 residues. CDR1 and CDR2 (germline): ENHRY, SYGVKD. The chain joins TRBV10-3 to TRBJ1-4; maybe TRBD1 (5 bases). This clonotype originated in a woman between 65 and 79 years old with COVID-19, enrolled during active disease. Sequencing input: peripheral blood. CDR3 residues: CAISERAGTNEKLFF. As DNA, the CDR3 is TGTGCCATCAGTGAAAGGGCAGGGACTAATGAAAAACTGTTTTTT.